This TCR beta chain is drawn from a study of OX40 agonist ivuxolimab in advanced cancers. Study overall: Each patient was given ivuxolimab into a vein every 2 weeks, at 0.01 to 10 mg/kg. Study conclusions and caveats: Relative to CD4+, CD8+ T cells held more expanded clones on average. At doses 0.1 to 3.0 mg/kg, CD4+ and CD8+ clones expanded. Relatively little clonal expansion, among the lowest observed, appeared in partial responders at 0.1-3.0 mg/kg.

The data were produced by immunoSEQ multiplex PCR, yet TCRdb's version contains in-frame clones alone and is incomplete. This table holds fewer than 90,000 clones, approximately 93% found once. Germline V gene data show CDR1 as SGHVS and CDR2 as FQNEAQ. The length of the CDR3 is 17 residues. Trimming left V 2 bases short and J 0 bases short, with 13 bases between. This clone was seen only once. The antigen remains unidentified. This chain links TRBV7-8 with TRBJ1-4; weak D call: TRBD1 (5 bases). The input for sequencing was CD4+ or CD8+ T cells sorted from blood, taken in a trial of the OX40 agonist ivuxolimab. The TCR was taken from an adult with an advanced solid tumor such as melanoma, head and neck, liver or kidney cancer. CDR3 coding DNA: TGTGCCAGCAGCTTATATTCCAGGGCAACAACTAATGAAAAACTGTTTTTT. It codes for CASSLYSRATTNEKLFF.